This entry features one T cell receptor (beta chain) sequence. There are many counts of this clonotype. Its antigen specificity is not known. No much larger clone is present one base from it, and per-base qualities are unavailable. The data derive from a study of CD8+CD57+ T cells in acquired aplastic anemia (dated by TCRdb to the late 2010s). A note on the overall study: DNA extracted from sorted CD4+ and CD8+ cells had a mean of roughly 3.4 ug, with a range of about 0.19 to 30 ug. A CD8+CD57+ expansion meant a frequency higher than the mean frequency seen in healthy subjects. Results and caveats for the whole study, not just this receptor: Although 25 to 30 CD8+ CDR3 sequences were shared by patients and controls, these sequences appeared highly expressed in patients and within the immunodominant clones of patients. Patients and healthy controls showed no significant difference in CD8+ Simpson's diversity (P=0.060).

Patients chosen for sequencing had shown expansion of CD8+CD57+ cells by flow cytometry. Severe acquired aplastic anemia was diagnosed in all patients according to International Study of Aplastic Anemia and Agranulocytosis and Camitta criteria. At the time blood was sampled, none of the patients had received any therapy. In this study, sorted CD4+ and CD8+ T cells from the blood of healthy subjects and of severe aplastic anemia patients had their TCR repertoires deep-sequenced. In the USA, patient enrollment took place under clinicaltrials.gov protocols 00001620, 01623167, 00001397, 00071045, 00081523 and 00961064. Ficoll-Paque density gradient centrifugation was used to isolate peripheral blood mononuclear cells. Before DNA was extracted, CD4+ and CD8+ T cells were sorted using either FACS or magnetic beads. Genomic DNA served as template for TCR beta VDJ combination and CDR3 sequence profiling. TCR repertoire sequencing was run on an Illumina HiSeq 2000. The authors processed their data as follows. Repertoire assessment relied on Simpson's diversity index, CDR3 size and DJ length profiles, and TRBV/TRBJ rearrangement plots. The most abundant DNA sequence in the deep sequencing data was defined as the immunodominant clone. CDR3 amino acid sequences were screened for sharing across subjects and were compared with published repertoires and the VDJdb database. Through fastp at Q25 and MiXCR, TCRdb rebuilt clones from the public reads, retaining in-frame beta chains. CDR3 protein duplicates are merged, each entry listing the most common genes and DNA. Clone size and V and J calls follow TCRdb, not the original study. The sample table records some 200,000 distinct CDR3 sequences; approximately 51% of these occur just once. The ten top clones hold roughly 21% of the sample.

Sample: sorted CD4+, CD8+, or CD8+CD57+ T cells (not recorded which) from PBMCs. This TCR was recovered from a human donor with aplastic anemia.

The DNA is as follows: TGTGCCAGCAGGGGACAGGCCCAAGAGACCCAGTACTTC. This yields the protein CASRGQAQETQYF. The chain employs TRBV6-6 and TRBJ2-5; 8 bases in the junction line up with TRBD1. Sequences MNHNY (CDR1) and SVGAGI (CDR2) are obtained from the germline V gene (reference sequence). From the cysteine through the phenylalanine, the CDR3 covers 13 amino acids. The kept DNA is CDR3 alone, 39 bases in frame from the first base. V lost 6 bases and J lost 1 base, and the count of bases not matched to a germline gene is 1.